What follows are 4 T cell receptor beta chains derived from one specimen sequenced in a study of T-cell reconstitution after alpha-beta-depleted transplantation in children. TCRbeta library construction was performed incorporating unique molecular identifiers. One entry per CDR3 protein results from TCRdb running MiXCR on the PCR reads. This repertoire shows roughly 610,000 distinct CDR3 sequences, over 9.5% found once; its top ten account for approximately 4.1%. Sequenced material: PBMCs from the stem cell graft donor, taken from the stem cell graft. These receptors were taken from a human donor who donated a stem cell graft to a child with acute myeloid leukemia.

V is TRBV27 and J is TRBJ2-3; 7 bases match TRBD1. This CDR3 has 16 residues. J was trimmed by 2 bases and V by 6 bases; bases with no gene match: 11. The germline V gene encodes CDR1 MNHEY and CDR2 SMNVEV (reference sequence). The CDR3 DNA sequence: TGTGCCAGCAGCAGGGGGTTGTCCCTTTCCACAGATACGCAGTATTTT. Its translation is CASSRGLSLSTDTQYF.

In this sample, this clonotype turned up a few times. The chain is built from TRBV9 and TRBJ2-5; 8 positions match TRBD2. The CDR3 has 17 amino acids. V shed 0 bases and J 1 base; nucleotides not matched to a gene: 8. Germline-derived CDR1 and CDR2 are SGDLS and YYNGEE. The CDR3 reads CASSVDLPGGIQETQYF. The CDR3 region has the DNA TGTGCCAGCAGCGTAGACTTGCCGGGAGGGATCCAAGAGACCCAGTACTTC. Full variable domain (missing parts from reference TRBV9 and TRBJ2-5): DSGVTQTPKHLITATGQRVTLRCSPRSGDLSVYWYQQSLDQGLQFLIQYYNGEERAKGNILERFSAQQFPDLHSELNLSSLELGDSALYFCASSVDLPGGIQETQYFGPGTRLLVL.

The V and J genes are TRBV30 and TRBJ1-2, with D possibly matching TRBD1 (5 bases). The ends were cut back, 4 bases at V and 7 bases at J, with 19 bases in the middle. The CDR3 consists of 14 residues. Germline values: CDR1 GTSNPN, CDR2 SVGIG (reference sequence). The CDR3 coding sequence is TGTGCCTGGACGTTCCCAGGGAGGGACGCTGGCTACACCTTC. As protein: CAWTFPGRDAGYTF.

The rearrangement joins TRBV27 to TRBJ2-1, with 7 bases lining up with TRBD1. Germline trimming cut 6 bases from V and 5 bases from J; bases unmatched to any gene: 7. Germline-derived CDR1 and CDR2 are MNHEY and SMNVEV (reference sequence). The CDR3 totals 14 residues. CDR3 sequence (DNA): TGTGCCAGCAGGCACAGGGGTACCAACAATGAGCAGTTCTTC. It encodes CASRHRGTNNEQFF.